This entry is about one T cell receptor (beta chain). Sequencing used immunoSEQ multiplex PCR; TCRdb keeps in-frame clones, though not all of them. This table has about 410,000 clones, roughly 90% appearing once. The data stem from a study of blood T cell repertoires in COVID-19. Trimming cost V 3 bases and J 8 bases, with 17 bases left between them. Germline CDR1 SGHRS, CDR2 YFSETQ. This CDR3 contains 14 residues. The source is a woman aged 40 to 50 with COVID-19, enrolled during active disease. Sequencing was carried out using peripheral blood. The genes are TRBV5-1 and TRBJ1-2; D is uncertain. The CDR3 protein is CASSSGGGEGGYTF. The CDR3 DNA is TGCGCCAGCAGCTCCGGAGGCGGAGAAGGGGGCTACACCTTC.